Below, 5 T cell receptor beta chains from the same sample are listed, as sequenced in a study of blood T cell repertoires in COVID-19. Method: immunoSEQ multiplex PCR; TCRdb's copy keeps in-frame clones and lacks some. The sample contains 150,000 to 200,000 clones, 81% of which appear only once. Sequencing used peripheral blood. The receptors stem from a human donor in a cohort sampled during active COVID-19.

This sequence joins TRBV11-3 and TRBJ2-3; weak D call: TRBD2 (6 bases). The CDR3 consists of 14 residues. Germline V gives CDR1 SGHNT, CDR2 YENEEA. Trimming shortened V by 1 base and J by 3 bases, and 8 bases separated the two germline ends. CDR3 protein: CASSLAGVTDTQYF. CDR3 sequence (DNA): TGTGCCAGCAGCTTAGCGGGGGTGACAGATACGCAGTATTTT.

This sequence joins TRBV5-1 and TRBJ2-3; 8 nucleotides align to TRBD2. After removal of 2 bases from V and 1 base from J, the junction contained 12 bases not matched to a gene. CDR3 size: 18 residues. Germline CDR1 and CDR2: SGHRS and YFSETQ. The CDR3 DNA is TGCGCCAGCAGCTTAGGGGCCCGGGGAGCGGGAGGCACAGATACGCAGTATTTT. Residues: CASSLGARGAGGTDTQYF. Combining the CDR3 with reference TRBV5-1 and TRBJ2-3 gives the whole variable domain KAGVTQTPRYLIKTRGQQVTLSCSPISGHRSVSWYQQTPGQGLQFLFEYFSETQRNKGNFPGRFSGRQFSNSRSEMNVSTLELGDSALYLCASSLGARGAGGTDTQYFGPGTRLTVL.

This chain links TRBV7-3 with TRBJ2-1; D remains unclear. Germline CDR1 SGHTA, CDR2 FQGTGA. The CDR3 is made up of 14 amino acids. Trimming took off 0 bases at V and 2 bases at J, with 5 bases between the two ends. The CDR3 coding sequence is TGTGCCAGCAGCTTAACGTCTGCCTACAATGAGCAGTTCTTC. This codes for CASSLTSAYNEQFF. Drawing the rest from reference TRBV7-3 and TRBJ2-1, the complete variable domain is GAGVSQTPSNKVTEKGKYVELRCDPISGHTALYWYRQSLGQGPEFLIYFQGTGAADDSGLPNDRFFAVRPEGSVSTLKIQRTERGDSAVYLCASSLTSAYNEQFFGPGTRLTVL.

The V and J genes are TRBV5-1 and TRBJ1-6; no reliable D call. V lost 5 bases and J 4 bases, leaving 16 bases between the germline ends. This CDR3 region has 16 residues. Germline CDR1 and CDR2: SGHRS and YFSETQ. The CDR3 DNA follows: TGCGCCAGCAGGCGGGATACCACTGGATATAATTCACCCCTCCACTTT. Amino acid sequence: CASRRDTTGYNSPLHF.

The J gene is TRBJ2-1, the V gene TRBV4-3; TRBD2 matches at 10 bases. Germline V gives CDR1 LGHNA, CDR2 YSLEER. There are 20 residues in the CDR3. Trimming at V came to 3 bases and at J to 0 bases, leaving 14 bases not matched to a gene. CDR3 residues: CASSQTELAGAPPSYNEQFF. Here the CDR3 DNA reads TGCGCCAGCAGCCAGACAGAGCTAGCGGGGGCGCCCCCCTCCTACAATGAGCAGTTCTTC.